This T cell receptor (beta chain) was recorded in a study of blood T cells in healthy people across ages. The second PCR ran roughly 7 to 12 cycles with a sample-barcoded 5' primer and J-beta primers. TCRdb re-analysed the 5' RACE reads in MiXCR, keeping a single row per CDR3 protein. The sample lists about 930,000 distinct CDR3 sequences; roughly 29% were seen once. This clonotype was detected a few times. V lost 0 bases to trimming and J lost 6 bases, with 10 bases between them. CDR1 and CDR2 (germline): SGHRS, YFSETQ. The length of the CDR3 is 14 residues. The data also belong to a second study, concerning T cells of mothers and their children. In that study: No persistent microchimeric T cell clones were detected.

Sequenced sample: blood. This receptor was identified in a woman aged 40-49 years in good health. This chain joins TRBV5-1 and TRBJ2-1, with D perhaps TRBD1 or TRBD2 (5 bases each). The CDR3 DNA reads as TGCGCCAGCAGCTTGGAGGGGAGTCTCAATGAGCAGTTCTTC. Translation: CASSLEGSLNEQFF. The full variable domain, with the rest looked up from reference TRBV5-1 and TRBJ2-1, is KAGVTQTPRYLIKTRGQQVTLSCSPISGHRSVSWYQQTPGQGLQFLFEYFSETQRNKGNFPGRFSGRQFSNSRSEMNVSTLELGDSALYLCASSLEGSLNEQFFGPGTRLTVL.